Presented here are 15 T cell receptor beta chains from one specimen sequenced in a study of cytomegalovirus exposure and HLA in healthy donors. PCR used 60 Vbeta primers and 13 Jbeta primers. Profiled with immunoSEQ multiplex PCR; TCRdb holds only in-frame clones, not every one. The table includes 140,000 to 150,000 clones, approximately 78% detected once. The sample was PBMCs. All receptors come from a woman in her late teens or twenties in good health and CMV-seropositive.

V usage is TRBV7-6 and J usage is TRBJ2-5; possible D gene TRBD2, 6 bases. The V gene's germline CDR1 is SGHVS and CDR2 FNYEAQ. The ends were cut back, 3 bases at V and 1 base at J, with 12 bases in the middle. This CDR3 comprises 15 residues. The CDR3 region has the DNA TGTGCCAGCAGCTTTACAGCGGGCCTCCAAGAGACCCAGTACTTC. Translation: CASSFTAGLQETQYF.

The chain has TRBV7-9 and TRBJ2-1; 13 bases are shared with TRBD2. V lost 5 bases, J lost 2 bases, and 3 bases stayed unmatched. The CDR3 covers 16 residues. The V gene's germline CDR1 is SEHNR and CDR2 FQNEAQ (reference sequence). The CDR3: CASSALAGGAYNEQFF. The CDR3 nucleotides are TGTGCCAGCAGCGCACTAGCGGGGGGGGCCTACAATGAGCAGTTCTTC.

The chain uses TRBV9 and TRBJ2-3; possible D gene TRBD2, 5 bases. The CDR3 extends over 19 amino acids. Trimming took 0 bases from V and 2 from J, leaving 22 bases between them. CDR1 SGDLS and CDR2 YYNGEE come from the germline V gene. The CDR3 region has the DNA TGTGCCAGCAGCGTAGGGCGAGGAGGCGGCGGGTTAGTCACAGATACGCAGTATTTT. This encodes CASSVGRGGGGLVTDTQYF. The full variable domain, in which reference TRBV9 and TRBJ2-3 provide the parts outside the CDR3, is DSGVTQTPKHLITATGQRVTLRCSPRSGDLSVYWYQQSLDQGLQFLIQYYNGEERAKGNILERFSAQQFPDLHSELNLSSLELGDSALYFCASSVGRGGGGLVTDTQYFGPGTRLTVL.

The genes are TRBV2 and TRBJ1-5; D unclear. In germline, CDR1 is SNHLY, CDR2 FYNNEI. Trimming cost V 6 bases and J 6 bases, with 15 bases left between them. The CDR3 sequence is 14 residues long. CDR3 nucleotide sequence: TGTGCCAGCAGCCAGCTACGGGTTGGTCAGCCCCAGCATTTT. It codes for CASSQLRVGQPQHF.

The chain recombines TRBV6-5 with TRBJ2-7; D remains ambiguous. The germline V gene has CDR1 MNHEY and CDR2 SVGAGI. The CDR3 totals 15 residues. V was shortened by 2 bases and J by 0 bases, with 11 bases between the two germline ends. The CDR3 coding sequence is TGTGCCAGCAGTTACCACGGTAAAAGCTCCTACGAGCAGTACTTC. Residues: CASSYHGKSSYEQYF.

The CDR3, as DNA: TGTGCCAGCAGGCGGGGCGGGGCCTATGGCTACACCTTC. It translates to CASRRGGAYGYTF. The chain links TRBV7-8 to TRBJ1-2, with a possible D match to TRBD1 (5 bases). CDR1 SGHVS and CDR2 FQNEAQ come from the germline V gene. This CDR3 region has 13 residues. Trimming left V 6 bases short and J 4 bases short, with 12 bases between.

This chain connects TRBV5-1 to TRBJ2-3; TRBD2 matches 15 bases. The CDR3 is 16 residues long. With V trimmed by 4 bases and J by 6 bases, 6 bases remained unmatched. Germline CDR1 is SGHRS and CDR2 is YFSETQ. CDR3 nucleotides: TGCGCCAGCAGCCCGGGGACTAGCGGGGGGCTCGATACGCAGTATTTT. Its translation is CASSPGTSGGLDTQYF.

This clone appeared a few times. The chain carries TRBV28 and TRBJ1-4; D unresolved. CDR1 and CDR2 from the germline V gene are MDHEN and SYDVKM. The CDR3 loop spans 15 amino acids. Between the trimmed V and J ends, which lost 5 bases and 3 bases, there was a span of 13 bases. CDR3 nucleotide sequence: TGTGCCAGCAGTCGGCCAGGTTTTTCTAATGAAAAACTGTTTTTT. Amino acids: CASSRPGFSNEKLFF.

CDR3 in DNA: TGTGCCAGCAGAGAGCCCGGGACAGGGGTAGAGACCCAGTACTTC. This codes for CASREPGTGVETQYF. The V call is TRBV7-2, the J call TRBJ2-5; 10 bases map to TRBD1. The CDR3 is 15 residues long. The V and J ends lost 6 bases and 4 bases, in that order; junction bases with no gene match: 8. Germline assignment: CDR1 SGHTA and CDR2 FQGNSA.

The genes are TRBV6-5 and TRBJ1-1; D is uncertain. Trimming took 8 bases from V and 1 from J, leaving 8 bases between them. The germline CDR1 and CDR2 sequences are MNHEY and SVGAGI. The CDR3 totals 12 residues. The CDR3 nucleotides read TGTGCCAGCTTCCTCAGGAACACTGAAGCTTTCTTT. As protein: CASFLRNTEAFF.

The rearrangement uses TRBV21-1 and TRBJ1-1. TRBV21-1 is given as a pseudogene. The CDR3 runs 15 residues. CDR3 protein: CASSPAGGLNTEAFF. The CDR3 DNA reads as TGTGCCAGCAGCCCTGCGGGGGGATTGAACACTGAAGCTTTCTTT.

V gene TRBV12-5 combines with J gene TRBJ2-5, with 9 positions matching TRBD2. The V gene end was trimmed by 0 bases and the J gene end by 2 bases; junction bases not matched to a gene: 10. The CDR3 runs to 18 residues. Per germline, CDR1 LGHNT and CDR2 FRNRAP. Written as DNA, the CDR3 is TGTGCTAGTGGTTTGGTCCTTAACCTAGCGGGACGACAAGAGACCCAGTACTTC. Amino acid sequence: CASGLVLNLAGRQETQYF.

In this sample, this clone turned up once. The V call is TRBV7-8, the J call TRBJ1-2; 9 nucleotides align to TRBD1. This CDR3 region has 17 residues. Germline trimming cut 1 base from V and 5 bases from J; bases unmatched to any gene: 11. Looked up from germline, CDR1 is SGHVS and CDR2 is FQNEAQ. Here the CDR3 DNA reads TGTGCCAGCAGCTTAGTAAATTCTGGGACAGGGATTTATGGCTACACCTTC. This sequence encodes CASSLVNSGTGIYGYTF.

The V gene is TRBV7-7, the J gene TRBJ2-5; tentatively, D is TRBD1 (5 bases). The CDR3 is made up of 14 amino acids. Between the trimmed V and J ends, which lost 3 bases and 4 bases, there was a span of 12 bases. Germline values: CDR1 SSHAT, CDR2 FNYEAQ (reference sequence). CDR3 DNA sequence: TGTGCCAGCAGCTTGGCAGGGCTGGGAGAGACCCAGTACTTC. Translated, it gives CASSLAGLGETQYF.

This clone was seen only a few times. The chain links TRBV10-2 to TRBJ2-7; 7 nucleotides line up with TRBD2. The CDR3 extends over 15 amino acids. The junction had 8 bases not matched to a gene; V was cut back by 3 bases and J by 3 bases. CDR1 is WSHSY, CDR2 SAAADI, per germline. CDR3 protein: CASSEAGTGGYEQYF. As DNA, the CDR3 is TGCGCCAGCAGTGAAGCAGGGACGGGAGGCTACGAGCAGTACTTC.